This T cell receptor beta chain was obtained from a study of long-term antiretroviral therapy in people with HIV. Points from the study as a whole: Once patients were on ART, diversity went higher but still fell short of transplant donor controls. ART adherence was not documented, and neither viral resistance nor therapy changes had any data. Blood dates from 2004 to 2017, possibly under older ART regimens.

Assay version v3.0 of immunoSEQ was used, and it was run at survey level. Sequencing was performed with immunoSEQ multiplex PCR; in TCRdb, only in-frame clones are kept and a portion is missing. The profile shows about 30,000 clones, about nine tenths of them singletons. In regard to this clone: What it recognizes is unknown.

V dropped 4 bases and J dropped 5 bases, with 24 bases sitting between them. Germline V gives CDR1 SGHRS, CDR2 YFSETQ. The CDR3 has 17 amino acids. Until DNA extraction, the samples held between 1-10 million cryopreserved PBMC. The source was unsorted PBMCs, collected 3.2 years before starting antiretroviral therapy. V usage is TRBV5-1 and J usage is TRBJ2-5; either TRBD1 or TRBD2 may fit D (5 bases each). This TCR was sampled from a man aged 50 to 60 with HIV. CDR3 sequence reads: CASSPVRGLAGEETQYF. CDR3 coding DNA: TGCGCCAGCAGCCCCGTGAGGGGTCTCGCTGGGGAGGAGACCCAGTACTTC.